One T cell receptor (beta chain) is described in this entry. Its target is not known. The same CDR3 is also encoded by other DNA sequences in this sample. The CDR3 runs to 14 residues. V dropped 5 bases and J dropped 4; count of bases not matched to a gene: 6. Germline CDR1 and CDR2: SGHRS and YFSETQ. This sample was taken from a study of cytomegalovirus exposure and HLA in healthy donors. Study-wide results and limits: One later analysis, an examination of the approximately 120 validation repertoires, found that first-cohort TCR clusters tended to co-occur in them.

Some clones are missing from TCRdb's copy, which holds only in-frame ones; the method was immunoSEQ multiplex PCR. The table shows roughly 280,000 clones, with approximately 86% occurring only once. This chain connects TRBV5-1 to TRBJ1-5; 7 positions match TRBD1. Sequenced input: PBMCs. This sequence originates from a woman between 18 and 29 years old in good health and CMV-seronegative. The CDR3, as DNA: TGCGCCAGCAGTCCTGGACAGGAGAATCAGCCCCAGCATTTT. Encoded protein: CASSPGQENQPQHF.